A single sample is the source of the 32 T cell receptor beta chains below, sequenced in a study of cytomegalovirus exposure and HLA in healthy donors. The protocol was immunoSEQ multiplex PCR, while the TCRdb copy is restricted to in-frame clones and leaves out a portion. The repertoire holds 100,000 to 150,000 clones, with about nine tenths as singletons. Input material: PBMCs. These receptor sequences come from a woman younger than 35 in good health and CMV-seronegative.

The V and J genes are TRBV6-4 and TRBJ2-1; 8 bases map to TRBD2. CDR1 MRHNA and CDR2 SNTAGT come from the germline V gene. The CDR3 runs 16 residues. Trimming took 9 bases from V and 3 from J; bases not matched to a gene: 13. CDR3 sequence (DNA): TGTGCCAGTTATGAATCAGCGGGAGCGCTCTACAATGAGCAGTTCTTC. It translates to CASYESAGALYNEQFF.

The gene calls are TRBV27 and TRBJ2-2; possibly TRBD2 for D (6 bases). Germline CDR1 reads MNHEY; CDR2 reads SMNVEV (reference sequence). V dropped 3 bases and J dropped 3 bases, with 14 bases sitting between them. CDR3 length: 16 residues. CDR3 sequence reads: CASSLMERRDTGELFF. DNA of the CDR3: TGTGCCAGCAGTTTGATGGAGCGGAGGGACACCGGGGAGCTGTTTTTT.

This sequence joins TRBV18 and TRBJ1-1; D is uncertain. V was pared by 3 bases and J by 1 base, with 18 bases between. In germline, CDR1 is KGHSH, CDR2 LQKENI. There are 17 residues in the CDR3. As DNA, the CDR3 is TGTGCCAGCTCACCCGGGCGGAGGGTCGGTAGGAACACTGAAGCTTTCTTT. Protein product: CASSPGRRVGRNTEAFF.

The chain employs TRBV5-6 and TRBJ2-1; possible D gene TRBD2, 6 bases. The germline V and J ends were trimmed by 4 bases and 2 bases, with 10 bases remaining between them. The V gene's germline CDR1 is SGHDT and CDR2 YYEEEE. The CDR3 is 14 residues long. The CDR3 loop is CASSRTGAYNEQFF. The CDR3 region has the DNA TGTGCCAGCAGCCGGACGGGAGCCTACAATGAGCAGTTCTTC.

This clone occurred once. The chain links TRBV18 to TRBJ1-1; the D gene is possibly TRBD1 (5 bases). With 0 bases removed from V and 4 bases from J, the gap between germline ends came to 12 bases. The CDR3 extends over 15 amino acids. Per germline, CDR1 KGHSH and CDR2 LQKENI. CDR3 DNA sequence: TGTGCCAGCTCACCACCTTCGCGGCAGGGCACTGAAGCTTTCTTT. This translates into CASSPPSRQGTEAFF.

The rearrangement joins TRBV11-2 to TRBJ2-7, with D perhaps matching TRBD1 (6 bases). This CDR3 contains 15 residues. Trimming pared 1 base from V and 1 base from J, leaving 11 bases between. Germline V CDR1 and CDR2: SGHAT, FQNNGV. CDR3 nucleotide sequence: TGTGCCAGCAGCTTAGGGGTGACAGGATCCTACGAGCAGTACTTC. Translating it yields CASSLGVTGSYEQYF.

The rearrangement joins TRBV5-5 to TRBJ2-5; 7 bases align to TRBD1. V lost 4 bases and J lost 0; bases outside the gene matches: 3. CDR3 length: 14 amino acids. From germline, CDR1 is SGHKS and CDR2 YYEKEE (reference sequence). CDR3 loop: CASSPDRDQETQYF. As DNA, the CDR3 is TGTGCCAGCAGCCCCGACAGGGACCAAGAGACCCAGTACTTC.

The chain is built from TRBV9 and TRBJ2-7; the D is unclear. The CDR3 is 15 amino acids. Germline values: CDR1 SGDLS, CDR2 YYNGEE. V was trimmed by 3 bases and J by 4 bases, leaving 17 bases between them. CDR3 region: CASSEAPEVPYEQYF. The CDR3 DNA reads as TGTGCCAGCAGCGAGGCCCCTGAGGTTCCGTACGAGCAGTACTTC.

This chain's CDR3 is CASSLSRGNEQYF. CDR3 nucleotides: TGTGCCAGCAGCTTATCTAGGGGGAACGAGCAGTACTTC. V and J are TRBV7-9 and TRBJ2-7, with D possibly matching TRBD1 (6 bases). Germline V gene lookup returns CDR1 SEHNR and CDR2 FQNEAQ (reference sequence). V lost 2 bases and J 5 bases, leaving 10 bases between the germline ends. The CDR3 consists of 13 residues.

This chain connects TRBV28 to TRBJ2-1; 11 bases are a match to TRBD2. The CDR3 has 16 residues. V lost 7 bases to trimming and J lost 9 bases; unmatched junction nucleotides: 14. Germline lookup yields CDR1 MDHEN and CDR2 SYDVKM. CDR3 residues: CASITIKTSGKREQFF. The CDR3 DNA follows: TGTGCCAGCATCACCATAAAGACTAGCGGGAAGCGTGAGCAGTTCTTC.

This sequence joins TRBV18 and TRBJ1-5; D gene unclear. This CDR3 comprises 13 residues. Germline V gene sequence: CDR1 KGHSH, CDR2 LQKENI. V lost 0 bases and J 7 bases, leaving 7 bases between the germline ends. CDR3 nucleotide sequence: TGTGCCAGCTCACCACCTTTTGGCCAGCCCCAGCATTTT. Translating gives CASSPPFGQPQHF.

In its sample, this clone was seen a few times. Relative to the germline gene, one junction end is altered; a read error may explain this. The chain links TRBV7-7 to TRBJ2-7; possible D gene TRBD2, 5 bases. From germline, CDR1 is SSHAT and CDR2 FNYEAQ (reference sequence). CDR3 size: 13 residues. CDR3 protein: CASTRKPTGEQYF. As DNA, the CDR3 is TGTGCTAGCACTAGAAAGCCCACCGGGGAGCAGTACTTC. Combining the CDR3 with reference TRBV7-7 and TRBJ2-7 gives the whole variable domain GAGVSQSPRYKVTKRGQDVTLRCDPISSHATLYWYQQALGQGPEFLTYFNYEAQPDKSGLPSDRFSAERPEGSISTLTIQRTEQRDSAMYRCASTRKPTGEQYFGPGTRLTVT.

This rearrangement joins TRBV7-2 to TRBJ2-7; D might be TRBD2 (6 bases). This CDR3 spans 13 amino acids. CDR1 is SGHTA, CDR2 FQGNSA, per germline. With 7 bases removed from V and 2 bases from J, the gap between germline ends came to 12 bases. The CDR3 spells CASITGEPYEQYF. The CDR3 DNA is TGTGCCAGCATCACGGGGGAACCCTACGAGCAGTACTTC.

Worth noting for this clone: The germline gene is not matched at one end of the junction; a read error may be the cause. This sequence joins TRBV28 and TRBJ2-7; TRBD2 matches at 10 bases. From germline, CDR1 is MDHEN and CDR2 SYDVKM. The CDR3 covers 16 residues. The CDR3 region is CRTGGTSDLPSYEQYF. The CDR3 region has the DNA TGCCGTACCGGTGGGACTAGCGACCTCCCCTCCTACGAGCAGTACTTC. Full variable domain (rest looked up from reference TRBV28 and TRBJ2-7): DVKVTQSSRYLVKRTGEKVFLECVQDMDHENMFWYRQDPGLGLRLIYFSYDVKMKEKGDIPEGYSVSREKKERFSLILESASTNQTSMYLCRTGGTSDLPSYEQYFGPGTRLTVT.

The rearrangement links TRBV30 to TRBJ1-5; TRBD1 matches at 8 bases. The CDR3 spans 15 residues. The V and J ends lost 4 bases and 10 bases, in that order; junction bases with no gene match: 15. Germline lookup yields CDR1 GTSNPN and CDR2 SVGIG (reference sequence). The CDR3 loop reads CAWTGGQDLRGPQHF. CDR3 nucleotide sequence: TGTGCCTGGACCGGGGGACAGGACCTTCGGGGACCCCAGCATTTT.

The gene calls are TRBV27 and TRBJ1-2; 8 nucleotides agree with TRBD1. V was clipped by 2 bases and J by 4 bases; unmatched bases: 15. There are 18 residues in the CDR3. The germline CDR1 and CDR2 sequences are MNHEY and SMNVEV (reference sequence). The DNA of the CDR3 is TGTGCCAGCAGTTTACCCAGGGGGCGCAGGCAGTGGGTCTATGGCTACACCTTC. It specifies CASSLPRGRRQWVYGYTF.

The genes are TRBV6-1 and TRBJ2-5; tentatively, D is TRBD1 (5 bases). Trimming shortened V by 0 bases and J by 5 bases, and 13 bases separated the two germline ends. The germline gives CDR1 MNHNS, CDR2 SASEGT. The CDR3 consists of 15 residues. CDR3 sequence reads: CASSEALPRVETQYF. CDR3 bases: TGTGCCAGCAGTGAAGCCCTCCCCAGGGTGGAGACCCAGTACTTC.

V is TRBV18 and J is TRBJ1-4; 9 positions match TRBD1. Per the germline V gene, CDR1 is KGHSH and CDR2 is LQKENI. V was clipped by 3 bases and J by 5 bases; unmatched bases: 1. This CDR3 has 14 amino acids. CDR3 sequence: CASSPGQGNEKLFF. CDR3 coding DNA: TGTGCCAGCTCACCGGGACAGGGAAATGAAAAACTGTTTTTT.

The genes are TRBV5-4 and TRBJ2-3; D gene unclear. The CDR3 runs 15 residues. Germline CDR1 is SGHNT and CDR2 is YYREEE (reference sequence). V was pared by 0 bases and J by 0 bases, with 8 bases between. CDR3 loop: CASSLDYSSTDTQYF. The CDR3 nucleotides read TGTGCCAGCAGCTTGGATTACTCAAGCACAGATACGCAGTATTTT.

This chain connects TRBV5-1 to TRBJ2-3; 10 bases map to TRBD2. V dropped 4 bases and J dropped 6; count of bases not matched to a gene: 5. This CDR3 has 14 residues. The germline V gene has CDR1 SGHRS and CDR2 YFSETQ. The CDR3 reads CASSGLADADTQYF. The CDR3 DNA sequence: TGCGCCAGCAGCGGACTAGCGGACGCGGATACGCAGTATTTT.

The chain carries TRBV7-6 and TRBJ1-1; 9 positions agree with TRBD1. The CDR3 spans 15 residues. Germline V CDR1 and CDR2: SGHVS, FNYEAQ. J lost 5 bases, V lost 4 bases, and 8 bases had no gene match. The CDR3 sequence: CASSSLGQGTTEAFF. Written as DNA, the CDR3 is TGTGCCAGCAGCTCATTGGGACAGGGAACGACTGAAGCTTTCTTT.

This chain links TRBV11-2 with TRBJ1-4; D may be TRBD1 (5 bases). The V end was cut by 5 bases, the J end by 4 bases, with 14 bases between. CDR1 SGHAT and CDR2 FQNNGV come from the germline V gene. CDR3 length: 15 amino acids. In DNA form, the CDR3 reads TGTGCCAGCAGCCTTCAGGGCTTGGGTAATGAAAAACTGTTTTTT. It translates to CASSLQGLGNEKLFF.

The J gene is TRBJ2-3, the V gene TRBV27, with 7 positions matching TRBD1. This CDR3 is 12 amino acids long. Germline assignment: CDR1 MNHEY and CDR2 SMNVEV (reference sequence). V shed 4 bases, J shed 10 bases, and the junction held 5 bases outside the gene matches. The CDR3 DNA reads as TGTGCCAGCAGTTCGACAGGGTCGTCGCAGTATTTT. Protein product: CASSSTGSSQYF.

This clone was recorded once. V gene TRBV7-6 combines with J gene TRBJ2-1; tentative D call: TRBD1 (5 bases). Germline loops: CDR1 SGHVS, CDR2 FNYEAQ. V shed 1 base and J shed 7 bases, with 11 bases lying between them. CDR3 size: 14 residues. For the CDR3, the DNA is TGTGCCAGCAGCTTAGTTCAGGGAAATAATGAGCAGTTCTTC. Protein: CASSLVQGNNEQFF.

The chain employs TRBV28 and TRBJ1-2, with 7 bases matching TRBD1. Per germline, CDR1 MDHEN and CDR2 SYDVKM. The CDR3 contains 12 residues. V lost 5 bases, J lost 4 bases, and 1 base stayed unmatched. CDR3 sequence reads: CASSPGGYGYTF. The DNA for the CDR3 is TGTGCCAGCAGTCCAGGGGGCTATGGCTACACCTTC.

The chain couples TRBV19 to TRBJ2-5, with 8 nucleotides matching TRBD1. The CDR3 runs 15 residues. The germline V gene has CDR1 LNHDA and CDR2 SQIVND (reference sequence). V was clipped by 3 bases and J by 7 bases; unmatched bases: 10. CDR3 nucleotide sequence: TGTGCCAGTAGTATTAGAGACAGGGGTTTGGGGACCCAGTACTTC. As protein: CASSIRDRGLGTQYF. Combining the CDR3 with reference TRBV19 and TRBJ2-5 gives the whole variable domain DGGITQSPKYLFRKEGQNVTLSCEQNLNHDAMYWYRQDPGQGLRLIYYSQIVNDFQKGDIAEGYSVSREKKESFPLTVTSAQKNPTAFYLCASSIRDRGLGTQYFGPGTRLLVL.

The chain joins TRBV6-1 to TRBJ1-2, with D possibly matching TRBD1 (5 bases). The CDR3 has 11 amino acids. V was shortened by 6 bases and J by 8 bases, with 10 bases between the two germline ends. Germline V CDR1 and CDR2: MNHNS, SASEGT. CDR3 coding DNA: TGTGCCAGCAGCTCGGGGGAAGGCTACACCTTC. This encodes CASSSGEGYTF.

This clone was detected only a few times. This rearrangement joins TRBV30 to TRBJ1-1, with TRBD1 identical over 9 bases. The CDR3 covers 12 residues. The J segment lost 7 bases and the V segment lost 4 bases, leaving 4 bases of the junction unmatched. Looked up from germline, CDR1 is GTSNPN and CDR2 is SVGIG (reference sequence). In DNA form, the CDR3 reads TGTGCCTGGAAGAGGGACAGGGTTGAAGCTTTCTTT. It codes for CAWKRDRVEAFF.

Notes on this clone: Other DNA sequences of this sample code for an identical CDR3. The chain is built from TRBV6-5 and TRBJ1-1; D remains unclear. Trimming stripped 0 bases from V and 0 bases from J, with 5 bases between. CDR1 and CDR2 (germline): MNHEY, SVGAGI. This CDR3 is built from 14 residues. The CDR3 bases are TGTGCCAGCAGTTACTCGCGTGTGAACACTGAAGCTTTCTTT. Amino acids: CASSYSRVNTEAFF.

This clone was seen just once. This chain links TRBV10-3 with TRBJ2-5; TRBD2 might be the D (6 bases). Trimming shortened V by 3 bases and J by 7 bases, and 9 bases separated the two germline ends. The germline CDR1 and CDR2 sequences are ENHRY and SYGVKD. CDR3 length: 12 amino acids. DNA for the CDR3: TGTGCCATCAGTGACGCGGAGGGGACCCAGTACTTC. Residues: CAISDAEGTQYF.

The chain is built from TRBV5-8 and TRBJ2-7; 7 nucleotides align to TRBD1. The germline V gene has CDR1 SGHTS and CDR2 YDEGEE. This CDR3 contains 14 residues. After removal of 1 base from V and 5 bases from J, the junction contained 6 bases not matched to a gene. The CDR3 DNA sequence: TGTGCCAGCAGCTTGTCACAGGGGACGAACGAGCAGTACTTC. This gives the protein CASSLSQGTNEQYF.

The chain has TRBV27 and TRBJ2-4, with a tentative D call TRBD2 (6 bases). The CDR3 sequence is 13 residues long. CDR1 is MNHEY, CDR2 SMNVEV, per germline (reference sequence). The ends were cut back, 5 bases at V and 8 bases at J, with 13 bases in the middle. The chain's CDR3 is CASSARELDIQYF. The DNA for the CDR3 is TGTGCCAGCAGTGCTCGGGAGTTGGACATTCAGTACTTC.